Given below is one T cell receptor (beta chain) in context. The data belong to a study of blood T cell repertoires in COVID-19. Looking at the study overall: Samples of COVID-19 (acute and convalescent) were obtained from the United States, Italy and Spain. Sources were T cells, B-cell-depleted T cells, or PBMCs; the material itself was cDNA or gDNA.

V gave up 4 bases and J gave up 4 bases; unmatched junction bases: 9. Germline-derived CDR1 and CDR2 are ENHRY and SYGVKD. The CDR3 contains 15 residues. As processed by the authors: Estimates of nucleated cell counts were drawn from the amplification of reference gene primers. Data came from immunoSEQ multiplex PCR; TCRdb stores just in-frame clones and leaves some out. From that table come the V and J calls and clone size; the DNA was used to work out D and trimming. The sample lists 140,000 to 150,000 clones; around 89% were seen once. Sequencing input: peripheral blood. J is TRBJ2-7 and V is TRBV10-3; TRBD1 agrees at 8 bases. The clonotype originates from a man in his fifties or sixties with active or convalescent COVID-19. CDR3 coding DNA: TGTGCCATCAGTGGGTCACAGGGGGGTATATACGAGCAGTACTTC. Protein product: CAISGSQGGIYEQYF.